These 30 T cell receptor beta chains were sequenced from one sample in a study of OX40 agonist ivuxolimab in advanced cancers. TCRdb keeps only in-frame clones here, not all; method: immunoSEQ multiplex PCR. The table shows tens of thousands of clones, with about nine tenths occurring only once. The sequencing here drew on CD4+ or CD8+ T cells sorted from blood, taken in a trial of the OX40 agonist ivuxolimab. Receptors were obtained from an adult with an advanced solid tumor such as melanoma, head and neck, liver or kidney cancer.

The genes are TRBV6-1 and TRBJ1-1; D remains unclear. This CDR3 is 14 amino acids long. The germline V and J ends were trimmed by 0 bases and 1 base, with 6 bases remaining between them. The germline CDR1 and CDR2 sequences are MNHNS and SASEGT. The CDR3 DNA reads TGTGCCAGCAGTGAAGCAGGACGGAACACTGAAGCTTTCTTT. This gives the protein CASSEAGRNTEAFF.

Only a few counts were recorded for this clone. The chain carries TRBV9 and TRBJ2-1; D uncertain. The V end was cut by 5 bases, the J end by 5 bases, with 11 bases between. Germline CDR1 is SGDLS and CDR2 is YYNGEE. The CDR3 consists of 13 residues. CDR3 region: CASRGRADNEQFF. CDR3 DNA sequence: TGTGCCAGCAGGGGCCGGGCAGACAATGAGCAGTTCTTC.

The chain joins TRBV27 to TRBJ1-1; D unclear. V was clipped by 5 bases and J by 2 bases, with 9 bases between them. Germline V gene data show CDR1 as MNHEY and CDR2 as SMNVEV (reference sequence). The CDR3 length is 13 residues. The CDR3 protein is CASSLFGNTEAFF. In DNA form, the CDR3 reads TGTGCCAGCAGTCTCTTCGGTAACACTGAAGCTTTCTTT.

The chain couples TRBV4-3 to TRBJ2-7; 9 positions agree with TRBD1. CDR1 is LGHNA and CDR2 is YSLEER in the germline V gene. Trimming removed 1 base from V and 2 bases from J; junction bases left unmatched: 6. The CDR3 loop spans 16 amino acids. The CDR3, as DNA: TGCGCCAGCAGCCAAGGCCGGGACAGGGCAACCTACGAGCAGTACTTC. Translated: CASSQGRDRATYEQYF.

The table lists this clone with a count of one. The genes are TRBV30 and TRBJ2-7, with D perhaps TRBD1 (6 bases). CDR1 is GTSNPN, CDR2 SVGIG, per germline (reference sequence). V was pared by 3 bases and J by 2 bases, with 14 bases between. The CDR3 length is 14 residues. CDR3 protein: CAWSREGGPYEQYF. DNA of the CDR3: TGTGCCTGGAGCCGGGAAGGGGGACCCTACGAGCAGTACTTC.

The chain joins TRBV11-1 to TRBJ2-7; the match to TRBD1 covers 11 bases. The CDR3 totals 13 residues. CDR1 and CDR2 (germline): SGHAT, FQDESV (reference sequence). The CDR3 coding sequence is TGTGCGAGCGGGACAGGGGGGTTCTACGAGCAGTACTTC. Translated, it gives CASGTGGFYEQYF.

The chain carries TRBV5-4 and TRBJ2-5, with 7 bases that match TRBD2. The CDR3 consists of 19 residues. Germline lookup yields CDR1 SGHNT and CDR2 YYREEE (reference sequence). J gave up 0 bases and V 0 bases, and 14 bases lay outside the gene matches. CDR3 residues: CASSLVIGGGGSYQETQYF. Here the CDR3 DNA reads TGTGCCAGCAGCTTGGTTATCGGCGGGGGAGGCTCGTACCAAGAGACCCAGTACTTC.

This chain joins TRBV7-9 and TRBJ2-5, with TRBD2 identical over 7 bases. The CDR3 totals 15 residues. Germline V gene lookup returns CDR1 SEHNR and CDR2 FQNEAQ (reference sequence). The trim removed 0 bases at V and 4 bases at J, leaving 5 bases unmatched. The CDR3 region is CASSLAGSGGETQYF. As DNA, the CDR3 is TGTGCCAGCAGCTTAGCGGGGTCGGGAGGAGAGACCCAGTACTTC.

The chain employs TRBV7-9 and TRBJ2-7, with 7 bases fitting TRBD2. After removal of 6 bases from V and 0 bases from J, the junction contained 11 bases not matched to a gene. The CDR3 has 16 amino acids. Germline V gene data show CDR1 as SEHNR and CDR2 as FQNEAQ (reference sequence). The CDR3 nucleotides are TGTGCCAGCAGTTCCTACTCCAGCGGGGACTCCTACGAGCAGTACTTC. Encoded protein: CASSSYSSGDSYEQYF.

This chain joins TRBV5-5 and TRBJ1-1; D is unclear. CDR1 and CDR2 (germline): SGHKS, YYEKEE (reference sequence). The CDR3 spans 14 residues. Trimming took 5 bases from V and 1 from J, leaving 12 bases between them. CDR3 nucleotides: TGTGCCAGCAGTCCCTCGGGCGGGAACACTGAAGCTTTCTTT. It codes for CASSPSGGNTEAFF.

The genes are TRBV4-2 and TRBJ2-5, with 9 bases lining up with TRBD1. J gave up 7 bases and V 0 bases, and 15 bases lay outside the gene matches. The CDR3 spans 18 residues. The germline CDR1 and CDR2 sequences are LGHNA and YNFKEQ. CDR3: CASSQDRSPGTGLGTQYF. CDR3 bases: TGTGCCAGCAGCCAAGATCGAAGTCCCGGGACAGGGTTAGGGACCCAGTACTTC.

This chain uses TRBV19 with TRBJ2-1; D is undetermined. Germline-derived CDR1 and CDR2 are LNHDA and SQIVND (reference sequence). The CDR3 contains 14 residues. Trimming took off 0 bases at V and 3 bases at J, with 6 bases between the two ends. The CDR3 DNA reads as TGTGCCAGTAGTATAGATTCTGGCTACAATGAGCAGTTCTTC. It yields the protein CASSIDSGYNEQFF.

The V gene is TRBV7-2, the J gene TRBJ2-7, with TRBD2 matching 12 bases. This CDR3 contains 15 residues. Germline lookup yields CDR1 SGHTA and CDR2 FQGNSA. Trimming took 5 bases from V and 4 from J; bases not matched to a gene: 6. The CDR3 DNA sequence: TGTGCCAGCAGCCCATGGACTAGCGGGGCTTACGAGCAGTACTTC. It is translated as CASSPWTSGAYEQYF.

This sequence joins TRBV19 and TRBJ2-7; D remains unclear. CDR1 and CDR2 from the germline V gene are LNHDA and SQIVND (reference sequence). The CDR3 consists of 14 residues. The ends were cut back, 1 base at V and 2 bases at J, with 9 bases in the middle. The CDR3, as DNA: TGTGCCAGTAGTATAGCGGCAGGTACCTACGAGCAGTACTTC. The encoded protein is CASSIAAGTYEQYF.

This clone was counted once. V is TRBV15 and J is TRBJ1-4; D is uncertain. The CDR3 runs 16 residues. Germline CDR1 reads LNHNV; CDR2 reads YYDKDF (reference sequence). V dropped 3 bases and J dropped 13 bases, with 24 bases sitting between them. DNA for the CDR3: TGTGCCACCAGCAGCGCCCCGGAGATGGCAGGCCTGGGACTGTTTTTT. Translated: CATSSAPEMAGLGLFF.

This clone appeared a single time. The chain is built from TRBV11-2 and TRBJ2-4, with D perhaps matching TRBD2 (6 bases). Trimming took off 7 bases at V and 2 bases at J, with 15 bases between the two ends. Germline V gives CDR1 SGHAT, CDR2 FQNNGV. The CDR3 covers 15 residues. Written as DNA, the CDR3 is TGTGCCAGCAAGGCGGGGTCCTTAACCAAAAACATTCAGTACTTC. This codes for CASKAGSLTKNIQYF.

The rearrangement uses TRBV14 and TRBJ1-2; D is unclear. Between the trimmed V and J ends, which lost 0 bases and 4 bases, there was a span of 9 bases. The CDR3 is 14 residues long. Germline V lookup: CDR1 SGHDN, CDR2 FVKESK. CDR3 bases: TGTGCCAGCAGCCAAGACCTATCGGGCTATGGCTACACCTTC. It translates to CASSQDLSGYGYTF.

This clone appeared a single time. The J gene is TRBJ2-3, the V gene TRBV6-1; TRBD2 aligns across 10 bases. Trimming cost V 2 bases and J 0 bases; bases outside gene matches: 2. The CDR3 totals 16 residues. From germline, CDR1 is MNHNS and CDR2 SASEGT. The CDR3 DNA is TGTGCCAGCAGTGAACTAGCGGGGGCTAGCACAGATACGCAGTATTTT. Translation gives CASSELAGASTDTQYF.

The chain joins TRBV7-3 to TRBJ2-3; D gene ambiguous. CDR3 length equals 14 residues. V lost 1 base and J 3 bases, leaving 8 bases between the germline ends. Germline CDR1 reads SGHTA; CDR2 reads FQGTGA. The CDR3 reads CASSLMAATDTQYF. DNA for the CDR3: TGTGCCAGCAGCTTAATGGCAGCAACAGATACGCAGTATTTT.

This chain uses TRBV19 with TRBJ2-3; D is perhaps TRBD1 or TRBD2 (5 bases each). V lost 6 bases, J lost 3 bases, and 13 bases lay in between. CDR1 is LNHDA, CDR2 SQIVND, per germline (reference sequence). There are 14 residues in the CDR3. This CDR3 is CASSPGPGTDTQYF. The CDR3 nucleotides are TGTGCCAGTAGCCCGGGACCCGGAACAGATACGCAGTATTTT. The full variable domain, rest sourced from reference TRBV19 and TRBJ2-3, is DGGITQSPKYLFRKEGQNVTLSCEQNLNHDAMYWYRQDPGQGLRLIYYSQIVNDFQKGDIAEGYSVSREKKESFPLTVTSAQKNPTAFYLCASSPGPGTDTQYFGPGTRLTVL.

The chain links TRBV10-2 to TRBJ2-2, with TRBD1 identical over 11 bases. J was trimmed by 7 bases and V by 3 bases; bases with no gene match: 7. The V gene's germline CDR1 is WSHSY and CDR2 SAAADI. The CDR3 runs to 16 residues. CDR3 in amino acids: CASSDIGTGGHGELFF. CDR3 coding DNA: TGCGCCAGCAGTGATATCGGGACAGGGGGTCACGGGGAGCTGTTTTTT.

The chain has TRBV29-1 and TRBJ1-2; D call uncertain. The CDR3 has 8 residues. Per the germline V gene, CDR1 is SQVTM and CDR2 is ANQGSEA. Between the trimmed V and J ends, which lost 5 bases and 8 bases, there was a span of 3 bases. CDR3 region: CSVPGYTF. DNA of the CDR3: TGCAGCGTTCCAGGCTACACCTTC.

This chain joins TRBV4-1 and TRBJ2-1; 7 nucleotides line up with TRBD2. J gave up 4 bases and V 4 bases, and 1 base lay outside the gene matches. The CDR3 length is 13 residues. Germline CDR1 is MGHRA and CDR2 is YSYEKL. The CDR3 protein is CASSPAGYNEQFF. The CDR3 DNA is TGCGCCAGCAGCCCAGCGGGGTACAATGAGCAGTTCTTC.

This chain links TRBV6-1 with TRBJ2-5; unclear D gene. This CDR3 contains 16 residues. V was shortened by 1 base and J by 2 bases, with 14 bases between the two germline ends. From germline, CDR1 is MNHNS and CDR2 SASEGT. CDR3 DNA sequence: TGTGCCAGCAGTGAAGTAAGCAGCATAATTCAAGAGACCCAGTACTTC. Translated: CASSEVSSIIQETQYF.

The chain has TRBV7-6 and TRBJ1-3, with D unresolved. The CDR3 runs 16 residues. Between the trimmed V and J ends, which lost 1 base and 0 bases, there was a span of 10 bases. Per the germline V gene, CDR1 is SGHVS and CDR2 is FNYEAQ. CDR3 residues: CASSLVAWGSGNTIYF. As DNA, the CDR3 is TGTGCCAGCAGCTTAGTAGCCTGGGGCTCTGGAAACACCATATATTTT. The complete variable domain, with remaining parts taken from reference TRBV7-6 and TRBJ1-3, reads GAGVSQSPRYKVTKRGQDVALRCDPISGHVSLYWYRQALGQGPEFLTYFNYEAQQDKSGLPNDRFSAERPEGSISTLTIQRTEQRDSAMYRCASSLVAWGSGNTIYFGEGSWLTVV.

The chain employs TRBV7-2 and TRBJ2-5; 10 bases align to TRBD2. The J segment lost 7 bases and the V segment lost 1 base, leaving 6 bases of the junction unmatched. The CDR3 spans 15 residues. Germline V CDR1 and CDR2: SGHTA, FQGNSA. CDR3: CASSLERGGSGTQYF. In DNA, the CDR3 is TGTGCCAGCAGCTTAGAGCGGGGGGGTAGCGGGACCCAGTACTTC.

The rearrangement uses TRBV4-2 and TRBJ2-1, with 14 bases lining up with TRBD2. Trimming cost V 4 bases and J 6 bases; bases outside gene matches: 2. The CDR3 is made up of 15 amino acids. CDR1 LGHNA and CDR2 YNFKEQ come from the germline V gene. CDR3 nucleotide sequence: TGTGCCAGCAGCCCGACTAGCGGGGGGGCCAATGAGCAGTTCTTC. This encodes CASSPTSGGANEQFF.

This clone was seen more than once but under ten times. The rearrangement links TRBV9 to TRBJ1-1, with 8 bases that match TRBD1. The CDR3 totals 14 residues. The trim removed 2 bases at V and 1 base at J, leaving 1 base unmatched. Germline loops: CDR1 SGDLS, CDR2 YYNGEE. The CDR3 nucleotides are TGTGCCAGCAGCGTCGGACAGGGGAACACTGAAGCTTTCTTT. Translation gives CASSVGQGNTEAFF.

This clone was seen more than once but under ten times. The chain employs TRBV7-6 and TRBJ1-6; D is unresolved. Trimming took off 1 base at V and 8 bases at J, with 9 bases between the two ends. This CDR3 region has 14 residues. Germline V gene data show CDR1 as SGHVS and CDR2 as FNYEAQ. CDR3 region: CASSLGGSDSPLHF. CDR3 coding DNA: TGTGCCAGCAGCTTAGGGGGTTCGGATTCACCCCTCCACTTT.

The CDR3 region has the DNA TGTGCCAGCAGCTCTTCAGGGGGAGGCTACACCTTC. Translated: CASSSSGGGYTF. V and J are TRBV5-4 and TRBJ1-2, with 7 positions matching TRBD1. The CDR3 contains 12 residues. V shed 3 bases and J 8 bases; nucleotides not matched to a gene: 4. Per germline, CDR1 SGHNT and CDR2 YYREEE (reference sequence). Full variable domain (outside the CDR3, taken from reference TRBV5-4 and TRBJ1-2): ETGVTQSPTHLIKTRGQQVTLRCSSQSGHNTVSWYQQALGQGPQFIFQYYREEENGRGNFPPRFSGLQFPNYSSELNVNALELDDSALYLCASSSSGGGYTFGSGTRLTVV.